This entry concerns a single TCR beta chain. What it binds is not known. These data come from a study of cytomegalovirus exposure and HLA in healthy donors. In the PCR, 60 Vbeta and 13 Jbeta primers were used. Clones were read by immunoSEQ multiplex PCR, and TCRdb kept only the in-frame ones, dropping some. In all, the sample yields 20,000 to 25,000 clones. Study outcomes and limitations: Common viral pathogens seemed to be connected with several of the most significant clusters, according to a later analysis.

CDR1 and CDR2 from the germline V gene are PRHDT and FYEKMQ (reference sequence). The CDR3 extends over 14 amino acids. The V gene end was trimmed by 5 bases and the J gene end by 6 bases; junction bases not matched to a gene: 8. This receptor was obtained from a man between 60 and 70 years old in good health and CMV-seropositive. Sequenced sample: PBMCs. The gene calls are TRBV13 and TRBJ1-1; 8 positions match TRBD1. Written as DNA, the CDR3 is TGTGCCAGCAGCACGGGACAGGAGCTGGCTGAAGCTTTCTTT. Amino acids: CASSTGQELAEAFF.